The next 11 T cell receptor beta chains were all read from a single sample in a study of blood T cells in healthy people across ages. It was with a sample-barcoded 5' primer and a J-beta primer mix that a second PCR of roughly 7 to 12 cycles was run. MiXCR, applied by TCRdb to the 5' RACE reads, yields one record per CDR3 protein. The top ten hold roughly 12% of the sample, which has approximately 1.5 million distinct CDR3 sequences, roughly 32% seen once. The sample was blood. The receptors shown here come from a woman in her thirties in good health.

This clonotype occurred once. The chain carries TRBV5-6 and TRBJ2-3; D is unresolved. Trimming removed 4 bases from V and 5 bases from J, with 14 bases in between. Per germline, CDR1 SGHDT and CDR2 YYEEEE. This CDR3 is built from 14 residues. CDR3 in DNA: TGTGCCAGCAGCCGAGGCTCCTGGATAGATACGCAGTATTTT. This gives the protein CASSRGSWIDTQYF.

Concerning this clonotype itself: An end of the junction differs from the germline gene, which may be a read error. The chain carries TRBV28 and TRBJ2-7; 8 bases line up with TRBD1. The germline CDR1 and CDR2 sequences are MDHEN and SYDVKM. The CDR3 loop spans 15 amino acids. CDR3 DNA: TGTGTCAGCAGTTTACCGGGACAGGCAAACTACGAGCAGTACTTC. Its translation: CVSSLPGQANYEQYF.

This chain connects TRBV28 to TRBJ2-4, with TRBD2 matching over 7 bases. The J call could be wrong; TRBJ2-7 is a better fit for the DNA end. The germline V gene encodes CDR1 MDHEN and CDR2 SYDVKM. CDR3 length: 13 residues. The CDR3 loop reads CASSRAGVHEQYF. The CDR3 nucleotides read TGTGCCAGCTCGCGGGCGGGGGTCCACGAGCAGTACTTC.

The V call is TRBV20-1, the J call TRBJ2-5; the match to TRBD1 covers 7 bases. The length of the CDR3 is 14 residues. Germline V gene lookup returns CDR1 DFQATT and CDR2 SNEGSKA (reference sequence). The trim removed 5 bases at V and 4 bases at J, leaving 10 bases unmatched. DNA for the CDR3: TGCAGTGCTCCGGACAGGAGCCGGGGAGAGACCCAGTACTTC. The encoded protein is CSAPDRSRGETQYF.

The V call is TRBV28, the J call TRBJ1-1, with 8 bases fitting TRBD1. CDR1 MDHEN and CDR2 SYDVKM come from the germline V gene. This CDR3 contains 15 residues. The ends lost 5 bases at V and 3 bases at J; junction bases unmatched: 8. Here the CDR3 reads CASSPPPQGDTEAFF. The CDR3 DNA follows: TGTGCCAGCAGTCCACCCCCACAGGGGGACACTGAAGCTTTCTTT.

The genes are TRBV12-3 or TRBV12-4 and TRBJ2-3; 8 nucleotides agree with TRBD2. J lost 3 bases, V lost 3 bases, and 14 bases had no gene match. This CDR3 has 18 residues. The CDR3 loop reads CASSFGAGASITTDTQYF. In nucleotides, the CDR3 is TGTGCCAGCAGTTTTGGAGCGGGGGCCTCTATAACTACAGATACGCAGTATTTT.

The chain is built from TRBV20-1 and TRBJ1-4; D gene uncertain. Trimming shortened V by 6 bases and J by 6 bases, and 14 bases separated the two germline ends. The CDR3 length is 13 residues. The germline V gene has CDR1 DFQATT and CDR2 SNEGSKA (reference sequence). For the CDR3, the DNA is TGCAGTGCCGTGCCGGAATTGGATGAAAAACTGTTTTTT. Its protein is CSAVPELDEKLFF.

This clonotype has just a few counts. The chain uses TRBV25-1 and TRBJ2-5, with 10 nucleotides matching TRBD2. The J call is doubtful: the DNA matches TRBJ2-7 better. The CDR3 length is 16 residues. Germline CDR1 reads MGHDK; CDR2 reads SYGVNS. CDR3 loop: CASSEWVAGGDYEQYF. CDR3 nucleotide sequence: TGTGCCAGCAGTGAATGGGTAGCGGGGGGTGACTACGAGCAGTACTTC.

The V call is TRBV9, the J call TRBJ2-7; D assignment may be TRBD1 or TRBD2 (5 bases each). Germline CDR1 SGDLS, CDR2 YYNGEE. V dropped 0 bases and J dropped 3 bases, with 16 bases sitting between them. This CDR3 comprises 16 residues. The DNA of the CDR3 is TGTGCCAGCAGCGTAGGACGAGAGGGACCTCACTACGAGCAGTACTTC. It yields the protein CASSVGREGPHYEQYF. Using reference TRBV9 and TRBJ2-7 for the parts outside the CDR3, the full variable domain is DSGVTQTPKHLITATGQRVTLRCSPRSGDLSVYWYQQSLDQGLQFLIQYYNGEERAKGNILERFSAQQFPDLHSELNLSSLELGDSALYFCASSVGREGPHYEQYFGPGTRLTVT.

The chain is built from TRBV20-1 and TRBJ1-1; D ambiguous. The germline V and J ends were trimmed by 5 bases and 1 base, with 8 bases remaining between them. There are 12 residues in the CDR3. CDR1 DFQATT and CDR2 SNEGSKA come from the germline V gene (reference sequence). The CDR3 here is CSAPVTNTEAFF. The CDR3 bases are TGCAGTGCTCCCGTTACGAACACTGAAGCTTTCTTT.

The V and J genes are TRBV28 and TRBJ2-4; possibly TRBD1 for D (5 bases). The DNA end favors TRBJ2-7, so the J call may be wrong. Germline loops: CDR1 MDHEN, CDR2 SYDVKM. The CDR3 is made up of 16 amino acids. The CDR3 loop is CASSGSVGQIIYEQYF. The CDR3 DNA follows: TGTGCCAGCAGCGGATCCGTAGGACAAATTATCTACGAGCAGTACTTC.